These 12 T cell receptor beta chains were all obtained from the same sample, sequenced in a study of T cells in Graves' hyperthyroidism and ophthalmopathy. TCR beta CDR3 regions were amplified from RNA. TCR CDR3 underwent first-round RT-PCR with the HTBI primer set. TCRdb used MiXCR to reprocess the multiplex PCR reads, holding one entry per CDR3 protein. The repertoire holds some 490,000 distinct CDR3 sequences, with less than 25% as singletons. The sequencing sample was made of blood. These TCRs come from a woman between 65 and 79 years old with Graves' ophthalmopathy.

The chain combines TRBV6-6 with TRBJ2-7; 7 nucleotides match TRBD2. The CDR3 extends over 15 amino acids. From germline, CDR1 is MNHNY and CDR2 SVGAGI (reference sequence). V lost 2 bases, J lost 1 base, and 5 bases stayed unmatched. CDR3 nucleotides: TGTGCCAGCAGTTACAACCTAGCGGATTCCTACGAGCAGTACTTC. This codes for CASSYNLADSYEQYF.

This clonotype was detected ten times or more. This sequence joins TRBV20-1 and TRBJ1-2, with D hard to call. V lost 0 bases, J lost 0 bases, and 2 bases lay in between. The germline V gene has CDR1 DFQATT and CDR2 SNEGSKA (reference sequence). This CDR3 has 12 residues. The CDR3, as DNA: TGCAGTGCTAGAGACTCTAACTATGGCTACACCTTC. It yields the protein CSARDSNYGYTF.

The CDR3: CASSFGQAVPFF. The CDR3 nucleotides are TGTGCCAGCAGCTTCGGACAGGCCGTGCCTTTCTTT. The chain has TRBV7-9 and TRBJ1-1, with 7 nucleotides matching TRBD1. The CDR3 length is 12 residues. Germline V lookup: CDR1 SEHNR, CDR2 FQNEAQ (reference sequence). V lost 3 bases to trimming and J lost 12 bases; unmatched junction nucleotides: 7.

This clonotype has a handful of counts. The V gene is TRBV7-8, the J gene TRBJ2-5; 11 bases are a match to TRBD2. The J segment lost 4 bases and the V segment lost 1 base, leaving 5 bases of the junction unmatched. The CDR3 length is 16 residues. Germline loops: CDR1 SGHVS, CDR2 FQNEAQ. DNA for the CDR3: TGTGCCAGCAGCTTAGTTAGCGGGAGGGCCCGAGAGACCCAGTACTTC. It codes for CASSLVSGRARETQYF.

This clonotype was detected many times. The chain uses TRBV20-1 and TRBJ1-1; D gene uncertain. Trimming took 2 bases from V and 3 from J, leaving 10 bases between them. Germline V gene sequence: CDR1 DFQATT, CDR2 SNEGSKA (reference sequence). This CDR3 spans 13 amino acids. CDR3 region: CSARPVLYTEAFF. As DNA, the CDR3 is TGCAGTGCTAGACCCGTCCTATACACTGAAGCTTTCTTT.

The table lists this clonotype with many counts. The chain uses TRBV6-2 or TRBV6-3 and TRBJ1-5; 7 nucleotides align to TRBD1. V shed 2 bases and J 3 bases; nucleotides not matched to a gene: 1. Germline assignment: CDR1 MNHEY and CDR2 SVGEGT. This CDR3 spans 14 amino acids. The CDR3 spells CASSYDRVNQPQHF. The DNA for the CDR3 is TGTGCCAGCAGTTACGACAGGGTCAATCAGCCCCAGCATTTT.

A remark on this clonotype: With a much larger clone just one base away, this may be a read error. This chain joins TRBV28 and TRBJ2-1, with 8 bases aligning to TRBD2. V shed 5 bases and J 10 bases; nucleotides not matched to a gene: 16. The CDR3 contains 16 residues. Germline V gene sequence: CDR1 MDHEN, CDR2 SYDVKM. This chain's CDR3 is CASSPLYGRLANEQFF. The DNA of the CDR3 is TGTGCCAGCAGTCCCCTATATGGACGACTAGCGAACGAGCAGTTCTTC. The whole variable domain, filled in from reference TRBV28 and TRBJ2-1, reads DVKVTQSSRYLVKRTGEKVFLECVQDMDHENMFWYRQDPGLGLRLIYFSYDVKMKEKGDIPEGYSVSREKKERFSLILESASTNQTSMYLCASSPLYGRLANEQFFGPGTRLTVL.

The V call is TRBV28, the J call TRBJ1-1; 8 bases align to TRBD1. From germline, CDR1 is MDHEN and CDR2 SYDVKM. The CDR3 consists of 15 residues. V gave up 3 bases and J gave up 2 bases; unmatched junction bases: 5. CDR3 region: CASSLAGGVNTEAFF. In nucleotides, the CDR3 is TGTGCCAGCAGTTTGGCAGGGGGCGTAAACACTGAAGCTTTCTTT.

As for this clonotype: A much larger clone sits a single nucleotide away, making a read error possible. The chain combines TRBV6-5 with TRBJ1-1, with no clear D. Germline V gives CDR1 MNHEY, CDR2 SVGAGI. With 2 bases removed from V and 9 bases from J, the gap between germline ends came to 16 bases. The CDR3 sequence is 14 residues long. The CDR3 region has the DNA TGTGCCAGCAGTTACGAGCTGGGGATGGTGAAAGCTTTCTTT. It codes for CASSYELGMVKAFF.

This clonotype was seen ten or more times. This chain joins TRBV6-1 and TRBJ2-1, with 13 bases identical to TRBD2. Germline CDR1 MNHNS, CDR2 SASEGT. V lost 5 bases to trimming and J lost 11 bases; unmatched junction nucleotides: 6. The CDR3 length is 14 residues. The CDR3 region has the DNA TGTGCCAGCAGTCCGGGACTAGCGGGACTAAAGCAGTTCTTC. Encoded protein: CASSPGLAGLKQFF.

There are many counts of this clonotype. The rearrangement uses TRBV30 and TRBJ2-1; D might be TRBD2 (5 bases). Germline V CDR1 and CDR2: GTSNPN, SVGIG (reference sequence). The germline V and J ends were trimmed by 1 base and 9 bases, with 7 bases remaining between them. The CDR3 consists of 11 residues. Here the CDR3 DNA reads TGTGCCTGGAGTGAGAGGGTTGAGCAGTTCTTC. Translated, it gives CAWSERVEQFF.

This clonotype was seen more than once but under ten times. This sequence joins TRBV7-8 and TRBJ2-1; D is undetermined. The germline V gene encodes CDR1 SGHVS and CDR2 FQNEAQ. V dropped 3 bases and J dropped 1 base, with 13 bases sitting between them. The CDR3 contains 16 residues. This CDR3 reads CASSFHPVSSYNEQFF. The CDR3 DNA reads TGTGCCAGCAGCTTTCATCCTGTGAGTTCCTACAATGAGCAGTTCTTC.